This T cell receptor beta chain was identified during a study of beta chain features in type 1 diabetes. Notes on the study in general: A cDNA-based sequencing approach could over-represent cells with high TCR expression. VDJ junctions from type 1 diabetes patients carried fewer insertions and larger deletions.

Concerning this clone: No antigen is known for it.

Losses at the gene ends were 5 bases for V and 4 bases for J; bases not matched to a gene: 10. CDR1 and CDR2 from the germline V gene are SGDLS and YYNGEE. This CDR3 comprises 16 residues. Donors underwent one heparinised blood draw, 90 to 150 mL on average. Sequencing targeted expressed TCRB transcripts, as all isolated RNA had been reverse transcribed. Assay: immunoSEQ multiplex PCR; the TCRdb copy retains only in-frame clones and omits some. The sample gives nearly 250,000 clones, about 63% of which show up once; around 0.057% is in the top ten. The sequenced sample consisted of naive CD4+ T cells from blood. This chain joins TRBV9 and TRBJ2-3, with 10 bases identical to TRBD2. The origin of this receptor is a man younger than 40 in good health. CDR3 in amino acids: CASSLSGGLVADTQYF. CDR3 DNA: TGTGCCAGCAGTCTTAGCGGGGGGCTCGTGGCAGATACGCAGTATTTT.